A selection of T cell receptor beta chains follows, all from one sample in a study of regulatory T cells in long-lasting Graves disease. TCRdb called the multiplex PCR reads again in MiXCR, with one record for every CDR3 protein. The repertoire holds 530,000 or so distinct CDR3 sequences, with approximately 16% as singletons. This sample was shared with a second study, whose subject was T cells in Graves' hyperthyroidism and ophthalmopathy.

Specimen: peripheral blood mononuclear cells (PBMCs), collected at new diagnosis, from a patient treated with antithyroid drugs. The receptors come from a man between 18 and 29 years old with Graves disease. Each CDR3 is given with its conserved first and last residue. Fields, in order: CDR3 DNA, CDR3 protein, D gene, clone size, V gene, J gene. The D gene is left open where the match is weak. Not all rows give a size; the values are once, few, many and, for expanded clones, a class.

CDR3 DNA: TGCAGTGCTGTCCCCCTAGGCGCCTACAATGAGCAGTTCTTC
CDR3 protein: CSAVPLGAYNEQFF
D gene: -
clone size: many
V gene: TRBV20-1
J gene: TRBJ2-1

CDR3 DNA: TGCAGTGCTAGAGTTGGCCGGGAGAGGGCAGATACGCAGTATTTT
CDR3 protein: CSARVGRERADTQYF
D gene: -
clone size: many
V gene: TRBV20-1
J gene: TRBJ2-3

CDR3 DNA: TGTGCCAGCGCCCAAGGACAGATAATCACAGATACGCAGTATTTT
CDR3 protein: CASAQGQIITDTQYF
D gene: -
clone size: many
V gene: TRBV7-9
J gene: TRBJ2-3

CDR3 DNA: TGTGCCAGCAGCCGGCCCCAGGGTTGGCAGCCCCAGCATTTT
CDR3 protein: CASSRPQGWQPQHF
D gene: -
clone size: many
V gene: TRBV28
J gene: TRBJ1-5

CDR3 DNA: TGTGCCAGCAGCCCGGAGGTTAATCAGCCCCAGCATTTT
CDR3 protein: CASSPEVNQPQHF
D gene: -
clone size: -
V gene: TRBV7-3
J gene: TRBJ1-5

CDR3 DNA: TGTGCCAGCAGTTGGGGAATAGCGGACCAAAAGACCCAGTACTTC
CDR3 protein: CASSWGIADQKTQYF
D gene: -
clone size: -
V gene: TRBV27
J gene: TRBJ2-5

CDR3 DNA: TGTGCCACCGAAAGTGGACTAGCGGGAGGGAATGAGCAGTTCTTC
CDR3 protein: CATESGLAGGNEQFF
D gene: TRBD2
clone size: many
V gene: TRBV30
J gene: TRBJ2-1

CDR3 DNA: TGTGCCAGCAGCGGACAGGGGCGCGGAAACACCATATATTTT
CDR3 protein: CASSGQGRGNTIYF
D gene: TRBD1
clone size: few
V gene: TRBV9
J gene: TRBJ1-3

CDR3 DNA: TGCAGTGCTCCAGGGATTGGAGGATACGAGCAGTACTTC
CDR3 protein: CSAPGIGGYEQYF
D gene: -
clone size: -
V gene: TRBV20-1
J gene: TRBJ2-7

CDR3 DNA: TGTGCCAGCAGCCCGGACAGGAGATACTATGGCTACACCTTC
CDR3 protein: CASSPDRRYYGYTF
D gene: TRBD1
clone size: many
V gene: TRBV11-1
J gene: TRBJ1-2

CDR3 DNA: TGCAGTGCTAGTCAGCTCCTAAGCTCCTACGAGCAGTACTTC
CDR3 protein: CSASQLLSSYEQYF
D gene: -
clone size: few
V gene: TRBV20-1
J gene: TRBJ2-7

CDR3 DNA: TGTGCCAGCTACGACGGCCTCTACGAGCAGTACTTC
CDR3 protein: CASYDGLYEQYF
D gene: -
clone size: few
V gene: TRBV19
J gene: TRBJ2-7

CDR3 DNA: TGTGCCTGGACGCAGGAGGGCAAAAACATTCAGTACTTC
CDR3 protein: CAWTQEGKNIQYF
D gene: -
clone size: -
V gene: TRBV30
J gene: TRBJ2-4

CDR3 DNA: TGTGCCAGCAGCTCGGGGATGAACGCCTACGAGCAGTACTTC
CDR3 protein: CASSSGMNAYEQYF
D gene: -
clone size: few
V gene: TRBV5-4
J gene: TRBJ2-7